A selection of T cell receptor beta chains follows, all from one sample in a study of T cells after yellow fever vaccination. Each CDR3 protein is one row after TCRdb ran MiXCR on the 5' RACE reads. The sample carries about 360,000 distinct CDR3 sequences, 6.2% recorded once. The sample was PBMCs, taken 5 days after the yellow fever booster vaccination. The receptors derive from a man aged 25-40 years who received the YFV17D yellow fever vaccine. Both conserved end residues are part of each CDR3. The order of the fields is V gene, D gene, clone size, J gene, CDR3 DNA, CDR3 protein. A D gene is named only where the DNA matches it firmly. Size is omitted from some rows. Given values are once, few, many or a class for expanded clones.

V: TRBV12-2
D: .
size: .
J: TRBJ2-7
DNA: TGTGCAAGTCGCGTCTATCCCAGGCGGGCGGCCCTCTCCTACGAGCAGTACTTC
CDR3: CASRVYPRRAALSYEQYF

V: TRBV19
D: TRBD1
size: few
J: TRBJ2-7
DNA: TGTGCCAGTAGTACCCTGGAGGGACAGGGGACCTACGAGCAGTACTTC
CDR3: CASSTLEGQGTYEQYF

V: TRBV15
D: TRBD1
size: .
J: TRBJ2-3
DNA: TGTGCCACCAGCAGAGAAGGGACAGCTAACACAGATACGCAGTATTTT
CDR3: CATSREGTANTDTQYF

V: TRBV18
D: TRBD1
size: few
J: TRBJ2-5
DNA: TGTGCCAGCTCACCGGCCGGGACAGGGCAAGAGACCCAGTACTTC
CDR3: CASSPAGTGQETQYF

V: TRBV29-1
D: .
size: .
J: TRBJ2-5
DNA: TGCAGCGCACCTGAGGGGGGGGAGACCCAGTACTTC
CDR3: CSAPEGGETQYF

V: TRBV19
D: .
size: few
J: TRBJ2-7
DNA: TGTGCCAGTAGTATAGATTCCGTAGCGGCCTACTACGAGCAGTACTTC
CDR3: CASSIDSVAAYYEQYF

V: TRBV5-1
D: TRBD2
size: many
J: TRBJ2-1
DNA: TGCGCCAGTACTAGCGGGAGGGCCTGGAATGAGCAGTTCTTC
CDR3: CASTSGRAWNEQFF

V: TRBV3-1
D: TRBD1
size: .
J: TRBJ1-5
DNA: TGTGCCTTCTGTTTATTGCCGCAGGGGGCGGGAAGCAATCAGCCCCAGCATTTT
CDR3: CAFCLLPQGAGSNQPQHF

V: TRBV9
D: .
size: few
J: TRBJ2-3
DNA: TGTGCCAGCAGCGTAGGGAGGGGGGGAGATACGCAGTATTTT
CDR3: CASSVGRGGDTQYF

V: TRBV4-3
D: TRBD2
size: many
J: TRBJ2-3
DNA: TGCGCCAGCAGCCAAGATCGGGTAGCGGGAGGGCCAAGGGATACGCAGTATTTT
CDR3: CASSQDRVAGGPRDTQYF

V: TRBV3-1
D: .
size: many
J: TRBJ2-6
DNA: TGTGCCAGCAGCCAAGATCGGGGATTCTCTGGGGCCAACGTCCTGACTTTC
CDR3: CASSQDRGFSGANVLTF

V: TRBV5-6
D: .
size: few
J: TRBJ2-4
DNA: TGTGCCAGCAAACCCGGGGATTTAGCCAAAAACATTCAGTACTTC
CDR3: CASKPGDLAKNIQYF

V: TRBV9
D: .
size: few
J: TRBJ1-2
DNA: TGTGCCAGCAGCGTAGAAGGACATCCTAACTATGGCTACACCTTC
CDR3: CASSVEGHPNYGYTF

V: TRBV11-2
D: TRBD2
size: .
J: TRBJ2-2
DNA: TGTGCCAGCAGCCCTTGGACTAGCGATACCGGGGAGCTGTTTTTT
CDR3: CASSPWTSDTGELFF

V: TRBV4-2
D: .
size: .
J: TRBJ1-4
DNA: TGTGCCAGCAGCCAAGGAAGGGGAACTAATGAAAAACTGTTTTTT
CDR3: CASSQGRGTNEKLFF

V: TRBV5-1
D: .
size: many
J: TRBJ2-7
DNA: TGCGCCAGCAGCATCGGACGGACTGCGACCTACGAGCAGTACTTC
CDR3: CASSIGRTATYEQYF

V: TRBV9
D: .
size: many
J: TRBJ2-1
DNA: TGTGCCAGCAGCGTAGTAGATTCAGGATGGGATGAGCAGTTCTTC
CDR3: CASSVVDSGWDEQFF

V: TRBV7-2
D: .
size: many
J: TRBJ2-5
DNA: TGTGCCAGCAGCACTCCAAGGGGGGTGTTGACCCAGTACTTC
CDR3: CASSTPRGVLTQYF

V: TRBV5-1
D: .
size: many
J: TRBJ2-1
DNA: TGCGCCAGCAGCTTGGCCCTCAGCTCCTACAATGAGCAGTTCTTC
CDR3: CASSLALSSYNEQFF

V: TRBV7-2
D: .
size: few
J: TRBJ1-3
DNA: TGTGCCAGCAGCCTAATGCGCTCTGGAAACACCATATATTTT
CDR3: CASSLMRSGNTIYF

V: TRBV7-3
D: .
size: many
J: TRBJ2-1
DNA: TGTGCCAGCAGCTCCCATAAGGACGATGAGCAGTTCTTC
CDR3: CASSSHKDDEQFF

V: TRBV5-1
D: .
size: many
J: TRBJ2-3
DNA: TGCGCCAGCAGCTTGCGGTCGGCCAGCACAGATACGCAGTATTTT
CDR3: CASSLRSASTDTQYF

V: TRBV5-1
D: .
size: .
J: TRBJ2-7
DNA: TGCGCCAGCAAAACCCAGCCCGGGATCAACGAGCAGTACTTC
CDR3: CASKTQPGINEQYF

V: TRBV5-1
D: .
size: many
J: TRBJ2-7
DNA: TGCGCCAGCAGCTTGAATTGGAGGCCACTATACGAGCAGTACTTC
CDR3: CASSLNWRPLYEQYF

V: TRBV7-2
D: .
size: many
J: TRBJ2-7
DNA: TGTGCCAGCAGCTTGTCCAACCGGGGGTGGTCCTACGAGCAGTACTTC
CDR3: CASSLSNRGWSYEQYF

V: TRBV18
D: .
size: few
J: TRBJ2-5
DNA: TGTGCCAGCTCACCCGTCAGCGGACTATACCAAGAGACCCAGTACTTC
CDR3: CASSPVSGLYQETQYF

V: TRBV28
D: .
size: few
J: TRBJ2-7
DNA: TGTGCCAGCAGCCGGAGGGCCGGCGAGCAGTACTTC
CDR3: CASSRRAGEQYF

V: TRBV5-5
D: .
size: .
J: TRBJ2-7
DNA: TGTGCCAGCAGCTTGGGGCTACTCTCCTACGAGCAGTACTTC
CDR3: CASSLGLLSYEQYF

V: TRBV5-1
D: .
size: many
J: TRBJ2-6
DNA: TGCGCCAGCAGCTTCGACAGCGTCTCTGGGGCCAACGTCCTGACTTTC
CDR3: CASSFDSVSGANVLTF

V: TRBV20-1
D: .
size: few
J: TRBJ2-3
DNA: TGCAGTGCTAGAGTTCCGGCCACTACACAGTATTTT
CDR3: CSARVPATTQYF

V: TRBV20-1
D: TRBD1
size: many
J: TRBJ2-7
DNA: TGCAGTGCCAACAGGGGACACTCCTACGAGCAGTACTTC
CDR3: CSANRGHSYEQYF

V: TRBV5-1
D: .
size: many
J: TRBJ1-2
DNA: TGCGCCAGCAGCTTGGTTGGGGGCGGCTACACCTTC
CDR3: CASSLVGGGYTF

V: TRBV20-1
D: .
size: few
J: TRBJ2-7
DNA: TGCAGTCTAGGGGCGAATCATGCCCAAATATACGAGCAGTACTTC
CDR3: CSLGANHAQIYEQYF

V: TRBV15
D: .
size: .
J: TRBJ2-5
DNA: TGTGCCACCAGCTCCTCGGGGAGGACCCAGTACTTC
CDR3: CATSSSGRTQYF

V: TRBV12-3/TRBV12-4
D: TRBD1
size: .
J: TRBJ1-5
DNA: TGTGCCAGCAGATCACAGGGGGACAGCAATCAGCCCCAGCATTTT
CDR3: CASRSQGDSNQPQHF

V: TRBV7-6
D: .
size: .
J: TRBJ2-5
DNA: TGTGCCAGCAGCCCCCAGCGGAGAGGGGAGACCCAGTACTTC
CDR3: CASSPQRRGETQYF

V: TRBV7-2
D: .
size: many
J: TRBJ2-1
DNA: TGTGCCAGCAGCTTTAGCGGAGTCTCCTACAATGAGCAGTTCTTC
CDR3: CASSFSGVSYNEQFF

V: TRBV11-2
D: TRBD1
size: few
J: TRBJ2-1
DNA: TGTGCCAGCAGCCGCCGGGACAGTTGGTACAATGAGCAGTTCTTC
CDR3: CASSRRDSWYNEQFF

V: TRBV27
D: TRBD2
size: few
J: TRBJ2-1
DNA: TGTGCCAGCAGATTAGCGGGAGCGTACAATGAGCAGTTCTTC
CDR3: CASRLAGAYNEQFF

V: TRBV28
D: .
size: .
J: TRBJ1-3
DNA: TGTGCCAGCAGTTTCCGGGGGCTTTATGGAAACACCATATATTTT
CDR3: CASSFRGLYGNTIYF

V: TRBV29-1
D: TRBD2
size: few
J: TRBJ2-5
DNA: TGCAGCGTACCTCTAGCGGTTGGGGAGACCCAGTACTTC
CDR3: CSVPLAVGETQYF

V: TRBV28
D: .
size: many
J: TRBJ2-5
DNA: TGTGCCAGCAGTGCCTCCGGGGGGCCCGGGGAGACCCAGTACTTC
CDR3: CASSASGGPGETQYF

V: TRBV20-1
D: TRBD2
size: few
J: TRBJ2-3
DNA: TGCAGTGCCCCCGCGGAACTAGCGTCCCTCACAGATACGCAGTATTTT
CDR3: CSAPAELASLTDTQYF

V: TRBV7-9
D: .
size: many
J: TRBJ2-7
DNA: TGTGCCAGCAGCTCCCCAGGGCCCCGGTACGAGCAGTACTTC
CDR3: CASSSPGPRYEQYF

V: TRBV27
D: .
size: many
J: TRBJ1-2
DNA: TGTGCCAGCAGACAGGACCGGCTTACGGCAGCGTTGGGAGGCTACACCTTC
CDR3: CASRQDRLTAALGGYTF

V: TRBV6-1
D: .
size: many
J: TRBJ2-7
DNA: TGTGCCAGTGCCAAGGGAGTCTCCTACGAGCAGTACTTC
CDR3: CASAKGVSYEQYF

V: TRBV28
D: .
size: .
J: TRBJ2-4
DNA: TGTGCCAGCAAGATTGTAGGGGGAGTTCAGTACTTC
CDR3: CASKIVGGVQYF

V: TRBV11-2
D: TRBD1
size: few
J: TRBJ2-2
DNA: TGTGCCAGCAGCTCGATTCCCGGGACAGGGGCCGGGGAGCTGTTTTTT
CDR3: CASSSIPGTGAGELFF